The clone carrying this T cell receptor (beta chain) was recorded only once. Its antigen remains unidentified. CDR3 length: 15 residues. The germline V gene encodes CDR1 PRHDT and CDR2 FYEKMQ (reference sequence). V lost 2 bases, J lost 1 base, and 2 bases stayed unmatched. This specimen comes from a study of graft-versus-host responses after intestinal transplantation. On the study more broadly: For around three years after anti-thymocyte globulin induction, all recipients took tacrolimus and steroids. Points from the study as a whole: Recipient marrow contained GvH clones, some of which appeared first in ileum or blood. High graft-versus-host to host-versus-graft clonal ratios were seen in allografts of patients with graft-donor T cell macrochimerism.

Profiled with immunoSEQ multiplex PCR; TCRdb holds only in-frame clones, not every one. There are 17,000 or so clones in the sample; approximately 86% occur only once, and 40% to 60% lies in the top ten. The chain carries TRBV13 and TRBJ2-4, with TRBD1 matching over 7 bases. The sequence was obtained from a human patient who received an intestinal transplant, so some T cells may come from the graft donor. This specimen consisted of bone marrow, obtained approximately 19 weeks after transplant. This CDR3 is CASSLRQGAKNIQYF. The CDR3 DNA is TGTGCCAGCAGCTTAAGACAGGGCGCCAAAAACATTCAGTACTTC. Full variable domain (missing parts from reference TRBV13 and TRBJ2-4): AAGVIQSPRHLIKEKRETATLKCYPIPRHDTVYWYQQGPGQDPQFLISFYEKMQSDKGSIPDRFSAQQFSDYHSELNMSSLELGDSALYFCASSLRQGAKNIQYFGAGTRLSVL.